This TCR beta chain was profiled in a study of cytotoxic CD8 clonotypes in ibrutinib-treated CLL. With V trimmed by 4 bases and J by 6 bases, 12 bases remained unmatched. Germline-derived CDR1 and CDR2 are SGHTA and FQGNSA. The CDR3 runs to 17 residues. Study-level points and caveats: Treatment saw public clonotypes, which were uncommon, either contract or stay stable. Baseline levels were approached again at progression, after clonality had risen at ibrutinib response.

Generated by immunoSEQ multiplex PCR, the TCRdb table keeps only in-frame clones and is missing some. The sample has more than 200,000 clones; 70% are singletons. On this clone: Antigen: not known.

The sample was PBMCs, taken after 24 months of ibrutinib treatment. The clonotype comes from a human donor with chronic lymphocytic leukemia. The V and J genes are TRBV7-2 and TRBJ2-7; 13 bases fit TRBD2. CDR3 sequence reads: CASSSTTSGRALSEQYF. The CDR3 coding sequence is TGTGCCAGCAGCTCAACCACTAGCGGGAGGGCCTTGAGCGAGCAGTACTTC.